One sample yielded the 17 T cell receptor beta chains listed below, sequenced in a study of CD8+CD57+ T cells in acquired aplastic anemia. The template for TCR beta VDJ and CDR3 sequence profiling was genomic DNA. TCRdb passed the reads through MiXCR, listing each CDR3 protein once. Of about 58,000 distinct CDR3 sequences in the sample, around 57% are singletons; the top ten hold 15% to 20%. By flow cytometry, patients selected for sequencing had shown an expansion of CD8+CD57+ cells. Sequenced: sorted CD4+, CD8+, or CD8+CD57+ T cells (not recorded which) from PBMCs. These receptors were obtained from a human donor with aplastic anemia.

At least ten counts were recorded for this clonotype. V is TRBV15 and J is TRBJ2-3, with a weak D call TRBD1 (6 bases). Germline V gene lookup returns CDR1 LNHNV and CDR2 YYDKDF (reference sequence). V lost 3 bases, J lost 2 bases, and 15 bases lay in between. This CDR3 comprises 16 residues. CDR3 bases: TGTGCCACCAGCAGTGGAGATGGGGGCCACACAGATACGCAGTATTTT. Protein product: CATSSGDGGHTDTQYF.

This chain joins TRBV7-4 and TRBJ2-7; D is unresolved. Trimming removed 1 base at V and 0 bases at J, with 10 bases between. CDR1 SGHVT and CDR2 SQSDAQ come from the germline V gene. The CDR3 runs to 15 residues. The CDR3 coding sequence is TGTGCCAGCAGCTTAGGGCGCGGAACCTCCTACGAGCAGTACTTC. Its translation: CASSLGRGTSYEQYF.

Note on this clonotype: One end of the junction fails to match germline, which may point to a read error. The rearrangement uses TRBV15 and TRBJ1-1; D gene unclear. Germline CDR1 is LNHNV and CDR2 is YYDKDF (reference sequence). The CDR3 loop spans 12 amino acids. CDR3 protein: CATSRDKSETFF. The CDR3 coding sequence is TGTGCCACCAGCAGAGATAAAAGTGAAACTTTCTTT. Full variable domain (missing parts from reference TRBV15 and TRBJ1-1): DAMVIQNPRYQVTQFGKPVTLSCSQTLNHNVMYWYQQKSSQAPKLLFHYYDKDFNNEADTPDNFQSRRPNTSFCFLDIRSPGLGDTAMYLCATSRDKSETFFGQGTRLTVV.

J is TRBJ1-4 and V is TRBV7-9; D not certain. This CDR3 is 14 amino acids long. V was cut by 4 bases and J by 11 bases, with 17 bases left in between. Germline CDR1 reads SEHNR; CDR2 reads FQNEAQ (reference sequence). In DNA, the CDR3 is TGTGCCAGCAGCTCCCCCCTAGGTTCTGAGAAACTGTTTTTT. This sequence encodes CASSSPLGSEKLFF.

V gene TRBV5-1 combines with J gene TRBJ1-1, with a tentative D call TRBD1 (6 bases). The CDR3 loop spans 18 amino acids. In germline, CDR1 is SGHRS, CDR2 YFSETQ. Trimming took off 0 bases at V and 0 bases at J, with 18 bases between the two ends. The CDR3 DNA reads TGCGCCAGCAGCTTGGGTACAGGGCGGGGGGTGCTGAACACTGAAGCTTTCTTT. Translated: CASSLGTGRGVLNTEAFF.

This clonotype appeared a few times. The rearrangement joins TRBV25-1 to TRBJ1-2, with D unclear. Trimming cost V 5 bases and J 7 bases, with 11 bases left between them. The germline V gene has CDR1 MGHDK and CDR2 SYGVNS. The CDR3 spans 12 residues. The CDR3 sequence is CASSRGLGGYTF. CDR3 coding DNA: TGTGCCAGCAGTAGAGGGTTGGGTGGCTACACCTTC.

The V and J genes are TRBV7-2 and TRBJ2-3; possibly TRBD2 for D (6 bases). V lost 8 bases to trimming and J lost 3 bases, with 12 bases between them. CDR1 is SGHTA and CDR2 is FQGNSA in the germline V gene. The CDR3 extends over 13 amino acids. CDR3 region: CASAGLGTDTQYF. The CDR3 DNA is TGTGCCAGCGCGGGGTTAGGTACAGATACGCAGTATTTT.

This chain connects TRBV29-1 to TRBJ2-3; the D gene is possibly TRBD1 (6 bases). Trimming removed 7 bases from V and 11 bases from J, with 19 bases in between. CDR1 is SQVTM, CDR2 ANQGSEA, per germline. This CDR3 spans 12 amino acids. DNA of the CDR3: TGCAGCGCTGTGGACAGAGCCTACGAGCAGTATTTT. Its protein is CSAVDRAYEQYF.

This clonotype was found many times. The gene calls are TRBV13 and TRBJ2-7; possibly TRBD2 for D (6 bases). Germline V gives CDR1 PRHDT, CDR2 FYEKMQ (reference sequence). Trimming stripped 5 bases from V and 2 bases from J, with 16 bases between. The CDR3 runs to 15 residues. The CDR3 loop reads CASSLGQGGTYEQYF. CDR3 nucleotides: TGTGCCAGCAGCCTGGGGCAGGGAGGTACCTACGAGCAGTACTTC.

This rearrangement joins TRBV15 to TRBJ1-1; no firm D call. With 5 bases removed from V and 0 bases from J, the gap between germline ends came to 7 bases. Looked up from germline, CDR1 is LNHNV and CDR2 is YYDKDF (reference sequence). The CDR3 contains 13 residues. This chain's CDR3 is CATSGQLNTEAFF. For the CDR3, the DNA is TGTGCCACCAGCGGTCAGTTGAACACTGAAGCTTTCTTT.

This clonotype was counted at least ten times. The V and J genes are TRBV5-4 and TRBJ1-2, with D maybe TRBD1 (5 bases). CDR1 is SGHNT, CDR2 YYREEE, per germline (reference sequence). With 2 bases removed from V and 7 bases from J, the gap between germline ends came to 18 bases. The CDR3 length is 15 residues. The CDR3, as DNA: TGTGCCAGCAGCTTTGGCAGGGACGTCCCTAGTGGCTACACCTTC. The encoded protein is CASSFGRDVPSGYTF.

This clonotype has a count of ten or more. This chain connects TRBV5-1 to TRBJ1-1; unclear D gene. Trimming shortened V by 4 bases and J by 0 bases, and 16 bases separated the two germline ends. The CDR3 covers 16 residues. The germline V gene encodes CDR1 SGHRS and CDR2 YFSETQ. CDR3 sequence reads: CASSNGRGGMNTEAFF. Written as DNA, the CDR3 is TGCGCCAGCAGCAATGGACGTGGAGGCATGAACACTGAAGCTTTCTTT.

The chain has TRBV6-5 and TRBJ2-5, with D possibly TRBD2 on 6 matching bases. Germline CDR1 is MNHEY and CDR2 is SVGAGI. V was clipped by 4 bases and J by 2 bases, with 8 bases between them. The CDR3 length is 13 residues. The CDR3 region has the DNA TGTGCCAGCAGTTCTGGACTACAAGAGACCCAGTACTTC. Translated, it gives CASSSGLQETQYF.

This clonotype came up a few times. This is likely a read error, given that the CDR3 carries no conserved phenylalanine or tryptophan at its end. J is TRBJ2-7 and V is TRBV7-8; 8 nucleotides match TRBD1. CDR3 size: 15 residues. Looked up from germline, CDR1 is SGHVS and CDR2 is FQNEAQ. CDR3 in amino acids: CASSLRRTGSFEQYS. CDR3 coding DNA: TGTGCCAGCAGCTTAAGAAGGACAGGGTCCTTCGAGCAGTACTCC.

The genes are TRBV11-2 and TRBJ2-7; 13 bases are shared with TRBD2. The V gene's germline CDR1 is SGHAT and CDR2 FQNNGV. This CDR3 comprises 17 residues. J was trimmed by 4 bases and V by 5 bases; bases with no gene match: 11. The CDR3 DNA follows: TGTGCCAGCAGCGTGTCGTCGGGACTAGCGGGGAAGTACGAGCAGTACTTC. Protein sequence: CASSVSSGLAGKYEQYF. The complete variable domain, with remaining parts taken from reference TRBV11-2 and TRBJ2-7, reads EAGVAQSPRYKIIEKRQSVAFWCNPISGHATLYWYQQILGQGPKLLIQFQNNGVVDDSQLPKDRFSAERLKGVDSTLKIQPAKLEDSAVYLCASSVSSGLAGKYEQYFGPGTRLTVT.

The CDR3 loop is CSVSDRDSYGYTF. CDR3 bases: TGCAGCGTATCGGACAGGGACTCCTATGGCTACACCTTC. The chain recombines TRBV29-1 with TRBJ1-2, with TRBD1 matching over 8 bases. V lost 6 bases and J lost 4; bases outside the gene matches: 7. The CDR3 is 13 residues long. CDR1 is SQVTM, CDR2 ANQGSEA, per germline.

The chain's CDR3 is CAITADPSNYGYTF. The CDR3 DNA reads as TGTGCCATCACAGCAGATCCATCTAACTATGGCTACACCTTC. V gene TRBV10-3 combines with J gene TRBJ1-2; no clear D. Germline V gene sequence: CDR1 ENHRY, CDR2 SYGVKD. The CDR3 extends over 14 amino acids. Trimming took 7 bases from V and 0 from J, leaving 12 bases between them.